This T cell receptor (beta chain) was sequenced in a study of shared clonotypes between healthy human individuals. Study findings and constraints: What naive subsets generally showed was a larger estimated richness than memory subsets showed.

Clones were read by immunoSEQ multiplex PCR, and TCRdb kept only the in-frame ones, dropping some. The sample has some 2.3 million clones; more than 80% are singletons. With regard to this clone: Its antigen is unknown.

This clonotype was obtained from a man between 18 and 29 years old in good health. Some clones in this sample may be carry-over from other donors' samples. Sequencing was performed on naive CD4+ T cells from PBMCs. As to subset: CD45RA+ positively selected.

The CDR3 nucleotides are TGTGCCAGCACCGCTTCAGATCCCAACAATGAGCAGTTCTTC. It encodes CASTASDPNNEQFF. This chain connects TRBV7-6 to TRBJ2-1; D is ambiguous. From germline, CDR1 is SGHVS and CDR2 FNYEAQ. V lost 7 bases and J 5 bases, leaving 15 bases between the germline ends. There are 14 residues in the CDR3.